This is a list of T cell receptor beta chains from one sample in a study of T cell responses to AZD1222 COVID-19 vaccine. Libraries were prepared by immunoSEQ multiplex PCR; TCRdb keeps only in-frame clonotypes and omits some of them. The sample lists roughly 140,000 clones, 85% to 95% occurring once. The material sequenced was peripheral blood, taken after recovery from COVID-19. Receptors originate from an adult who had recovered from COVID-19. CDR3s leave out the opening cysteine and the closing phenylalanine or tryptophan.

V gene: TRBV27
J gene: TRBJ2-7
CDR3 protein: ASSLWRDDYEQY

V gene: TRBV7-9
J gene: TRBJ1-2
CDR3 protein: ASSVRGGYT

V gene: TRBV11-3
J gene: TRBJ2-1
CDR3 protein: ASSLGVLTSGSINEQF

V gene: TRBV30
J gene: TRBJ2-1
CDR3 protein: AWTSGYNEQF

V gene: TRBV7-6
J gene: TRBJ2-1
CDR3 protein: ASSLDQSSYNEQF

V gene: TRBV19
J gene: TRBJ2-7
CDR3 protein: ASSRGYYEQY

V gene: TRBV20-1
J gene: TRBJ2-6
CDR3 protein: SASPLAGAFSGANVLT

V gene: TRBV7-2
J gene: TRBJ2-5
CDR3 protein: ASSLNPTSGKWETQY

V gene: TRBV18
J gene: TRBJ2-1
CDR3 protein: ASSPGGRQEQF

V gene: TRBV6-5
J gene: TRBJ2-7
CDR3 protein: ASIHWGDGSYEQY

V gene: TRBV28
J gene: TRBJ2-3
CDR3 protein: ASSFFTPSTDTQY

V gene: TRBV3-1/TRBV3-2
J gene: TRBJ1-1
CDR3 protein: ASRDLSNTEAF

V gene: TRBV28
J gene: TRBJ1-1
CDR3 protein: ASRPGTITWNTEAF

V gene: TRBV11-3
J gene: TRBJ2-1
CDR3 protein: ASSWREDRNEQF

V gene: TRBV29-1
J gene: TRBJ2-7
CDR3 protein: SAGGILRYEQY

V gene: TRBV27
J gene: TRBJ2-7
CDR3 protein: ASSSSQGAYEQY

V gene: TRBV4-1
J gene: TRBJ2-5
CDR3 protein: ASSQNRVRETQY

V gene: TRBV6-5
J gene: TRBJ1-2
CDR3 protein: ASSPTERNGYT

V gene: TRBV11-3
J gene: TRBJ2-1
CDR3 protein: ASSIGPTSNEQF

V gene: TRBV4-1
J gene: TRBJ2-3
CDR3 protein: ASSQGSSPKGPTDTQY

V gene: TRBV6-5
J gene: TRBJ2-7
CDR3 protein: ASSYGPGQGAGEQY

V gene: TRBV29-1
J gene: TRBJ2-3
CDR3 protein: SVDVSGSTDTQY

V gene: TRBV7-9
J gene: TRBJ2-2
CDR3 protein: ASSPDSLGTGELF

V gene: TRBV5-1
J gene: TRBJ1-4
CDR3 protein: ASRLRPSNEKLF

V gene: TRBV9
J gene: TRBJ2-7
CDR3 protein: ASSVVWGREGSYEQY

V gene: TRBV4-1
J gene: TRBJ1-1
CDR3 protein: ASSQDRGRTEAF

V gene: TRBV11-2
J gene: TRBJ2-2
CDR3 protein: ASSLAPTGWKAGELF

V gene: TRBV28
J gene: TRBJ2-1
CDR3 protein: ASSPATGTYNEQF

V gene: TRBV5-4
J gene: TRBJ2-3
CDR3 protein: ASSLGEGITDTQY

V gene: TRBV28
J gene: TRBJ2-2
CDR3 protein: ARRAENRVYNIVGTGVGELF

V gene: TRBV10-3
J gene: TRBJ1-3
CDR3 protein: ATAGDGIGNTIY

V gene: TRBV10-1
J gene: TRBJ2-5
CDR3 protein: ASSESIGAGKETQY

V gene: TRBV27
J gene: TRBJ2-3
CDR3 protein: ASSLYRYKDTQY

V gene: TRBV28
J gene: TRBJ1-2
CDR3 protein: ASSEGRSGNYGYT

V gene: TRBV19
J gene: TRBJ2-4
CDR3 protein: ASSMGRQTKNIQY

V gene: TRBV19
J gene: TRBJ1-4
CDR3 protein: ATRDSPNEKLF

V gene: TRBV4-1
J gene: TRBJ2-7
CDR3 protein: ASSQDSTSGRREQY

V gene: TRBV6-1
J gene: TRBJ2-5
CDR3 protein: ASSDPSGSLGQTQY

V gene: TRBV14
J gene: TRBJ2-3
CDR3 protein: ASSQGLGASTDTQY

V gene: TRBV28
J gene: TRBJ1-1
CDR3 protein: ASSLPLSGTEAF

V gene: TRBV27
J gene: TRBJ1-1
CDR3 protein: ASSSGGHTEAF

V gene: TRBV15
J gene: TRBJ1-5
CDR3 protein: ATSRRQGLVQPQH

V gene: TRBV7-8
J gene: TRBJ2-3
CDR3 protein: ASSLAGLAAQY

V gene: TRBV5-5
J gene: TRBJ1-1
CDR3 protein: ASSLGPTGDTEAF

V gene: TRBV18
J gene: TRBJ1-6
CDR3 protein: ASSPQKNNSPLH